Described below is a single T cell receptor beta chain sequence and its context. Its antigen is as yet unknown. The data belong to a study of T cell responses to AZD1222 COVID-19 vaccine. Study-level findings and limits: Close to half of all spike-specific TCRs reportedly target regions of the variants that are unmutated. White British donors predominated, females outnumbered males, and clonal diversity was possibly underestimated.

Germline lookup yields CDR1 PRHDT and CDR2 FYEKMQ (reference sequence). V dropped 3 bases and J dropped 4; count of bases not matched to a gene: 0. The CDR3 has 12 amino acids. Sequencing used immunoSEQ multiplex PCR; TCRdb keeps in-frame clones, though not all of them. The repertoire holds some 61,000 clones, roughly 87% seen once, with roughly 17% in the top ten. The chain recombines TRBV13 with TRBJ2-7, with 7 bases fitting TRBD1. The TCR comes from an adult in good health. Sequenced here: peripheral blood, sampled on day 0 of AZD1222 vaccination. The CDR3 region has the DNA TGTGCCAGCAGCTTGACAGGGTACGAGCAGTACTTC. Its translation is CASSLTGYEQYF.